This is a list of T cell receptor beta chains from one sample in a study of blood T cell repertoires in COVID-19. Sequenced by immunoSEQ multiplex PCR; TCRdb stores in-frame clones only, minus some. Seen here are 450,000 or so clones, around 90% observed once, and the top ten hold 0.7% to 0.85%. The sample was peripheral blood. These receptors were collected from a man aged 18 to 30 with COVID-19, enrolled during active disease. CDR3s include the opening cysteine and the closing phenylalanine or tryptophan. Each record gives: D gene, J gene, V gene, clone size, CDR3 DNA, CDR3 protein. The D gene is left open where the match is weak. Clone sizes are given selectively: once, few, many, or a class where the clone is expanded.

. TRBJ2-7 TRBV27 . TGTGCCAGCAGTCCCCATTCCGGTTACGAGCAGTACTTC CASSPHSGYEQYF
TRBD2 TRBJ2-1 TRBV5-1 . TGCGCCAGCAGCCGCGGGACTAGCGGGAGTCGAGGGAGCAATGAGCAGTTCTTC CASSRGTSGSRGSNEQFF
. TRBJ1-2 TRBV13 . TGTGCCAGCAGCTTGATGGGGCCTAACTATGGCTACACCTTC CASSLMGPNYGYTF
. TRBJ2-5 TRBV2 . TGTGCCAGCGGTTTACAGGGAGGGGAGACCCAGTACTTC CASGLQGGETQYF
. TRBJ2-5 TRBV11-2 . TGTGCCAGCAGCTCGACAGGCCGGGAGACCCAGTACTTC CASSSTGRETQYF
. TRBJ1-4 TRBV6-6 . TGTGCCGGTGTGACGGCGGCTAATGAAAAACTGTTTTTT CAGVTAANEKLFF
TRBD1 TRBJ2-7 TRBV28 . TGTGCCAGCAGTTCCCTAAGGACAGGGGTCCTAGGGCAGTACTTC CASSSLRTGVLGQYF
. TRBJ2-7 TRBV7-9 . TGTGCCAGCAGCTCCCGGGAATTATGGGAGCAGTACTTC CASSSRELWEQYF
TRBD2 TRBJ2-5 TRBV4-2 . TGTGCCAGCAGCCAAGCAACTAGCGGGGGCCAAGAGACCCAGTACTTC CASSQATSGGQETQYF
. TRBJ2-3 TRBV7-9 . TGTGCCATCCAGGGGTTCACAGATACGCAGTATTTT CAIQGFTDTQYF
TRBD2 TRBJ2-1 TRBV7-2 . TGTGCCAGCAGCGATCCATCCAGCGGGAGGAAGTTCTTC CASSDPSSGRKFF
. TRBJ2-1 TRBV24-1 . TGTGCCACCAGTTTAGGGGTTTGGAATGAGCAGTTCTTC CATSLGVWNEQFF
. TRBJ1-5 TRBV12-3/TRBV12-4 . TGTGCCAGCAGCCACAATCCCCAGCCCCAGCATTTT CASSHNPQPQHF
. TRBJ2-5 TRBV28 . TGTGCCAGCAGTTTATTTGACAGACAAGAGACCCAGTACTTC CASSLFDRQETQYF
TRBD1 TRBJ2-5 TRBV9 . TGTGCCAGCAGCGCCCGGACAGGTGAAGAGACCCAGTACTTC CASSARTGEETQYF
. TRBJ2-7 TRBV5-5 . TGTGCCAGCAGCTTGGTGGGCGCAGACTACGAGCAGTACTTC CASSLVGADYEQYF
. TRBJ1-1 TRBV21-1 . TGTGCCAGCGGGGGGGAGGGCACTGAAGCTTTCTTT CASGGEGTEAFF
. TRBJ1-6 TRBV4-1 . TGCGCCAGCAGCCAAGATTATCGAGAACAGGCCTCCTATGGTTCACCCCTCCACTTT CASSQDYREQASYGSPLHF
. TRBJ2-5 TRBV9 once TGTGCCAGCAGGAGCCCGCCCCAAGAGACCCAGTACTTC CASRSPPQETQYF